The 14 T cell receptor beta chains below all came from one sample that was sequenced in a study of CD8+ T cells in alopecia areata. Extracted from the samples, RNA was reverse transcribed into cDNA to serve as the sequencing template. Clones were sequenced by immunoSEQ multiplex PCR, and TCRdb holds only the in-frame ones, with some missing. This sample yields 110,000 or so clones, of which 58% are seen a single time; more than 25% belongs to the top ten. Treatment specified: oral pan-JAK inhibitor, 5-10 mg twice daily. The material was CD8+ T cells sorted from blood, obtained at week 4, from a patient treated with tofacitinib. These receptors all stem from a human donor with alopecia areata.

A remark on this clone: Other DNA sequences in the sample encode the same CDR3. The chain recombines TRBV29-1 with TRBJ2-7, with 9 bases that match TRBD1. Germline V gene lookup returns CDR1 SQVTM and CDR2 ANQGSEA. Trimming at V came to 3 bases and at J to 0 bases, leaving 3 bases not matched to a gene. CDR3 length: 14 residues. The CDR3: CSVEDRGYSYEQYF. The CDR3 DNA follows: TGCAGCGTTGAGGACAGGGGCTACTCCTACGAGCAGTACTTC.

This clone was counted once. This sequence joins TRBV5-6 and TRBJ2-1; TRBD1 might be the D (7 bases). Germline-derived CDR1 and CDR2 are SGHDT and YYEEEE. This CDR3 comprises 16 residues. Between the trimmed V and J ends, which lost 6 bases and 6 bases, there was a span of 22 bases. The CDR3 nucleotides are TGTGCCAGCACCTTTTGGCTGGACAGGAGGGGCAATGAGCAGTTCTTC. Amino acid sequence: CASTFWLDRRGNEQFF.

The rearrangement uses TRBV27 and TRBJ2-1; maybe TRBD1 (5 bases). The germline V gene has CDR1 MNHEY and CDR2 SMNVEV (reference sequence). V was trimmed by 1 base and J by 6 bases, leaving 10 bases between them. CDR3 length: 14 residues. The CDR3, as DNA: TGTGCCAGCAGTTTATGGGCAGGGATCAATGAGCAGTTCTTC. Amino acids: CASSLWAGINEQFF.

V gene TRBV5-4 combines with J gene TRBJ1-6; D is undetermined. V was clipped by 2 bases and J by 10 bases, with 16 bases between them. The CDR3 covers 15 residues. Looked up from germline, CDR1 is SGHNT and CDR2 is YYREEE (reference sequence). CDR3 bases: TGTGCCAGCAGCTTAAGCTCGGACGGTATCTCACCCCTCCACTTT. This translates into CASSLSSDGISPLHF. Based on the CDR3 plus reference TRBV5-4 and TRBJ1-6, the full variable domain is ETGVTQSPTHLIKTRGQQVTLRCSSQSGHNTVSWYQQALGQGPQFIFQYYREEENGRGNFPPRFSGLQFPNYSSELNVNALELDDSALYLCASSLSSDGISPLHFGNGTRLTVT.

This rearrangement joins TRBV5-6 to TRBJ2-7; a possible D gene is TRBD1 (6 bases). Trimming removed 6 bases from V and 5 bases from J, with 15 bases in between. From germline, CDR1 is SGHDT and CDR2 YYEEEE. The length of the CDR3 is 13 residues. The CDR3 loop reads CASTSQRGNEQYF. The CDR3 DNA follows: TGTGCCAGCACCTCCCAAAGGGGGAACGAGCAGTACTTC.

The genes are TRBV27 and TRBJ1-2; D is unclear. CDR1 and CDR2 from the germline V gene are MNHEY and SMNVEV (reference sequence). CDR3 length: 13 residues. The germline V and J ends were trimmed by 2 bases and 2 bases, with 6 bases remaining between them. The CDR3 protein is CASSLHANYGYTF. The CDR3 DNA reads as TGTGCCAGCAGTTTACACGCCAACTATGGCTACACCTTC.

The table lists this clone with a few counts. The chain couples TRBV27 to TRBJ2-1; 9 bases fit TRBD2. V lost 3 bases and J lost 7; bases outside the gene matches: 7. The CDR3 has 15 amino acids. CDR1 and CDR2 from the germline V gene are MNHEY and SMNVEV (reference sequence). The CDR3 DNA reads TGTGCCAGCAGTTTCGGTAGCGGGGGACAGAATGAGCAGTTCTTC. Protein: CASSFGSGGQNEQFF.

The chain has TRBV6-5 and TRBJ2-1; 9 bases map to TRBD1. Trimming took 0 bases from V and 2 from J; bases not matched to a gene: 2. Germline V gene sequence: CDR1 MNHEY, CDR2 SVGAGI. The CDR3 contains 16 residues. As DNA, the CDR3 is TGTGCCAGCAGTTACTCAGGGACAGGGACCTACAATGAGCAGTTCTTC. Translating it yields CASSYSGTGTYNEQFF.

The chain joins TRBV27 to TRBJ1-2; the D is unclear. The V gene lost 2 bases and the J gene lost 1 base, with 5 bases spanning the gap. There are 13 residues in the CDR3. CDR1 is MNHEY and CDR2 is SMNVEV in the germline V gene (reference sequence). The CDR3 DNA reads TGTGCCAGCAGTTTAAAGGATAACTATGGCTACACCTTC. Its protein product is CASSLKDNYGYTF.

The chain has TRBV29-1 and TRBJ1-2; TRBD1 aligns across 7 bases. In germline, CDR1 is SQVTM, CDR2 ANQGSEA. The CDR3 covers 14 residues. V lost 4 bases, J lost 5 bases, and 10 bases stayed unmatched. The CDR3 is CSVGGRQGGYGYTF. The CDR3 DNA follows: TGCAGCGTTGGCGGAAGACAGGGAGGATATGGCTACACCTTC.

The chain combines TRBV29-1 with TRBJ2-7; either TRBD1 or TRBD2 may supply D (5 bases each). V lost 0 bases and J 5 bases, leaving 11 bases between the germline ends. CDR3 length: 13 amino acids. Looked up from germline, CDR1 is SQVTM and CDR2 is ANQGSEA. Here the CDR3 DNA reads TGCAGCGTTGAAGAAGACAGCGGAGACGAGCAGTACTTC. It specifies CSVEEDSGDEQYF.

This clone was counted a single time. The chain recombines TRBV9 with TRBJ2-1; a weak D match, TRBD1 (6 bases). V was trimmed by 3 bases and J by 4 bases, leaving 11 bases between them. This CDR3 has 14 residues. Per germline, CDR1 SGDLS and CDR2 YYNGEE. CDR3: CASSDGTHYNEQFF. For the CDR3, the DNA is TGTGCCAGCAGCGACGGGACACATTACAATGAGCAGTTCTTC.

This chain links TRBV25-1 with TRBJ1-2; the D is unclear. Trimming left V 1 base short and J 8 bases short, with 11 bases between. This CDR3 spans 13 amino acids. In germline, CDR1 is MGHDK, CDR2 SYGVNS. In DNA form, the CDR3 reads TGTGCCAGCAGTGAATCCTCTTCGGGGGGCTACACCTTC. It is translated as CASSESSSGGYTF.

This clone was recorded a few times. Distinct nucleotide sequences in the sample also encode this CDR3. The chain couples TRBV30 to TRBJ2-7, with D possibly matching TRBD1 (6 bases). V shed 2 bases and J shed 3 bases, with 8 bases lying between them. Germline V CDR1 and CDR2: GTSNPN, SVGIG (reference sequence). The CDR3 has 12 residues. The CDR3 reads CAWSPGDYEQYF. CDR3 sequence (DNA): TGTGCCTGGAGTCCAGGGGACTACGAGCAGTACTTC.